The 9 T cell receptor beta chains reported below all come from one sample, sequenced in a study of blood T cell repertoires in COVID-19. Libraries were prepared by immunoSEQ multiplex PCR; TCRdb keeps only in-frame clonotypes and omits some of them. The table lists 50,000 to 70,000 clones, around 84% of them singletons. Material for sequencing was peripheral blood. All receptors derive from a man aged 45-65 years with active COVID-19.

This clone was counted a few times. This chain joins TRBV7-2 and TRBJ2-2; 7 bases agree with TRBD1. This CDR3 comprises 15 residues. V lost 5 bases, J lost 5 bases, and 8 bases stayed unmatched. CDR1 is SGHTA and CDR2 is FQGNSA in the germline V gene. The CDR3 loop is CASSPRQGRTGELFF. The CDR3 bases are TGTGCCAGCAGCCCCCGACAGGGCAGGACCGGGGAGCTGTTTTTT. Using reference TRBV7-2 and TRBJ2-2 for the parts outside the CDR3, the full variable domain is GAGVSQSPSNKVTEKGKDVELRCDPISGHTALYWYRQSLGQGLEFLIYFQGNSAPDKSGLPSDRFSAERTGGSVSTLTIQRTQQEDSAVYLCASSPRQGRTGELFFGEGSRLTVL.

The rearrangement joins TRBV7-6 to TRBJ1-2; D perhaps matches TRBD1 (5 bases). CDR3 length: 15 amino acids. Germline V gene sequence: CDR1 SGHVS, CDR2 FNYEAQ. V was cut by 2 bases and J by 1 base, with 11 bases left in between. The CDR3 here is CASSLIVDSNYGYTF. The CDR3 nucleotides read TGTGCCAGCAGCTTAATAGTTGACAGTAACTATGGCTACACCTTC.

CDR3 sequence reads: CASRLNGGDTEAFF. The CDR3 DNA reads as TGCGCCAGCCGCCTGAATGGGGGCGACACTGAAGCTTTCTTT. This chain connects TRBV5-1 to TRBJ1-1; D is perhaps TRBD1 (6 bases). V lost 7 bases and J lost 3, with 16 bases in between. In germline, CDR1 is SGHRS, CDR2 YFSETQ. The CDR3 consists of 14 residues.

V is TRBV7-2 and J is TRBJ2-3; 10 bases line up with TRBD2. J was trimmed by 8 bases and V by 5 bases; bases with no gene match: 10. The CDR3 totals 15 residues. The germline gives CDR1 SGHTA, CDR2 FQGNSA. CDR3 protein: CASSRRSGGAVTQYF. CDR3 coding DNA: TGTGCCAGCAGCCGCCGGAGCGGGGGGGCCGTTACGCAGTATTTT. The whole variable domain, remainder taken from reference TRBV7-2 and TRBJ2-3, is GAGVSQSPSNKVTEKGKDVELRCDPISGHTALYWYRQSLGQGLEFLIYFQGNSAPDKSGLPSDRFSAERTGGSVSTLTIQRTQQEDSAVYLCASSRRSGGAVTQYFGPGTRLTVL.

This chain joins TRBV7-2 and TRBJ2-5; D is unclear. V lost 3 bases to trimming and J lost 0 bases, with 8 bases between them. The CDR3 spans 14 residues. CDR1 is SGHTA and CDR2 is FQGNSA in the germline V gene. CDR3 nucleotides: TGTGCCAGCAGCTTTAACGGGTACCAAGAGACCCAGTACTTC. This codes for CASSFNGYQETQYF.

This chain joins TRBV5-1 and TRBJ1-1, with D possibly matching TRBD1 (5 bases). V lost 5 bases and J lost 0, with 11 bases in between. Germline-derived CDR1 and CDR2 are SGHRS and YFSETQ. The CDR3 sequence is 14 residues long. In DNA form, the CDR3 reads TGCGCCAGCAGACAGGCCTTGATGAACACTGAAGCTTTCTTT. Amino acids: CASRQALMNTEAFF.

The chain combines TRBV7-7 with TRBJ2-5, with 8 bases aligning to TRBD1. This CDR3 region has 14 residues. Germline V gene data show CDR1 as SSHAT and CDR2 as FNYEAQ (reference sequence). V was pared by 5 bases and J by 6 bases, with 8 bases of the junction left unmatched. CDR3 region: CASSLGQGGKTQYF. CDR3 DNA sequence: TGTGCCAGCAGCCTCGGACAGGGTGGGAAGACCCAGTACTTC.

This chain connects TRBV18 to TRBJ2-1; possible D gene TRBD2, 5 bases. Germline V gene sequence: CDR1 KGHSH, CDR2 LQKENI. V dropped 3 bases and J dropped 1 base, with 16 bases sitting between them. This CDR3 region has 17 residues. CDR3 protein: CASSPSGGRGSYNEQFF. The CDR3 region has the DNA TGTGCCAGCTCACCGTCGGGTGGGAGAGGGTCCTACAATGAGCAGTTCTTC.

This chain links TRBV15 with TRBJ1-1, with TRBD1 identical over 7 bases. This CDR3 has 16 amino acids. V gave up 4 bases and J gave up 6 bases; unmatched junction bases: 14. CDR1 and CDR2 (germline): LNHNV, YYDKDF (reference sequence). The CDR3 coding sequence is TGTGCCACCAGCACTATAGGTAGGGGGCACGGTCCTGAAGCTTTCTTT. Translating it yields CATSTIGRGHGPEAFF.